This TCR beta chain was obtained from a study of blood T cell repertoires in COVID-19. Whole-study context: Samples representing acute and convalescent COVID-19 were sourced from the United States, Italy and Spain. In each case, the material was cDNA or gDNA derived from T cells, B-cell-depleted T cells, or PBMCs.

The CDR3 runs to 15 residues. The ends were cut back, 3 bases at V and 0 bases at J, with 12 bases in the middle. Germline V gene lookup returns CDR1 GTSNPN and CDR2 SVGIG (reference sequence). As originally analysed: Nucleated cell counts were estimated from reference gene primer amplification. Assay: immunoSEQ multiplex PCR; the TCRdb copy retains only in-frame clones and omits some. The DNA was the basis for D and trimming; V, J and clone size are from that table. The table lists roughly 21,000 clones, more than 80% of them singletons, with less than 15% in the top ten. The chain uses TRBV30 and TRBJ1-5; D may be TRBD1 (6 bases). The TCR was taken from a woman aged 80 or over with active or convalescent COVID-19. What was sequenced was peripheral blood. The CDR3 sequence: CAWRRGGVSNQPQHF. The CDR3 coding sequence is TGTGCCTGGAGAAGGGGGGGGGTTAGCAATCAGCCCCAGCATTTT.